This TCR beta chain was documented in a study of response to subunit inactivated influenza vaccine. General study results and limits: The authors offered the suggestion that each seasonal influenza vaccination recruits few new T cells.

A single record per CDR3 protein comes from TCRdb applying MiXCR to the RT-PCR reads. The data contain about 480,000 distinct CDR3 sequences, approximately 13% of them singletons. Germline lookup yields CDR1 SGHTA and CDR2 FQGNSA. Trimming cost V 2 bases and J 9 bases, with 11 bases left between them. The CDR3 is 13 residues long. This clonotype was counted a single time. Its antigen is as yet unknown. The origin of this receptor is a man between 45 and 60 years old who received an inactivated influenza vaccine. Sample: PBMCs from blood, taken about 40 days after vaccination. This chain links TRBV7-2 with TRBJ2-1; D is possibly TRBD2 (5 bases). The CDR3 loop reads CASSLTWESEQFF. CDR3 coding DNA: TGTGCCAGCAGCTTAACTTGGGAGAGTGAGCAGTTCTTC. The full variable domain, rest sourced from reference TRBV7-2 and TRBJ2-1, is GAGVSQSPSNKVTEKGKDVELRCDPISGHTALYWYRQSLGQGLEFLIYFQGNSAPDKSGLPSDRFSAERTGGSVSTLTIQRTQQEDSAVYLCASSLTWESEQFFGPGTRLTVL.